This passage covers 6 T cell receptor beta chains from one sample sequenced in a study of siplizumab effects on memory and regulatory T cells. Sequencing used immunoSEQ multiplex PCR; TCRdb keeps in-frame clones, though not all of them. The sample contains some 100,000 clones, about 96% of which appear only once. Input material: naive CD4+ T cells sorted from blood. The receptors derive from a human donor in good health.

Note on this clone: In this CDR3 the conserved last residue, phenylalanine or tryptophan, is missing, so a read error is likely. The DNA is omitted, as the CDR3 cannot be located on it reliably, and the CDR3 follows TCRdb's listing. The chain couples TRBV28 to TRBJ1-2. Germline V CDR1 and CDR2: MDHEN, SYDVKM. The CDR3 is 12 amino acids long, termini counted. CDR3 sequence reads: CASRESGGALVA.

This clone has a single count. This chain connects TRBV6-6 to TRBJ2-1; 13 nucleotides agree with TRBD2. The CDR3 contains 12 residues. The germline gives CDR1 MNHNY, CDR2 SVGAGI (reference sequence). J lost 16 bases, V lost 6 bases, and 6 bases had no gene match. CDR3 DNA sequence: TGTGCCAGCAGCCGGACTAGCGGGGGATTTTTCTTC. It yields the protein CASSRTSGGFFF.

The DNA for the CDR3 is TGCGCCAGCAGCCAAGGAGGCGGGCATACCGATCAGCCCCAGCATTTT. Amino acid sequence: CASSQGGGHTDQPQHF. The gene calls are TRBV4-1 and TRBJ1-5; the D is unclear. V lost 1 base to trimming and J lost 5 bases, with 15 bases between them. Germline lookup yields CDR1 MGHRA and CDR2 YSYEKL. This CDR3 is built from 16 residues.

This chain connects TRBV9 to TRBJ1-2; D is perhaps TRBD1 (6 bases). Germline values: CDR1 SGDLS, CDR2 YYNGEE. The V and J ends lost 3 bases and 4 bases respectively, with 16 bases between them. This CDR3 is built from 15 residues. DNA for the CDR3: TGTGCCAGCAGCGCCGAACCGGACAGTCCCTATGGCTACACCTTC. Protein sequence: CASSAEPDSPYGYTF.

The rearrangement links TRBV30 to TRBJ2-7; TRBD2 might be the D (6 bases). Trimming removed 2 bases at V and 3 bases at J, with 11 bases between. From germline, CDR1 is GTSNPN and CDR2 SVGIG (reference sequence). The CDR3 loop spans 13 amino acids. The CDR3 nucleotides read TGTGCCTGGAGTAAGGGAGGCGGCTACGAGCAGTACTTC. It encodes CAWSKGGGYEQYF.

Here the CDR3 DNA reads TGTGCCAGCAGTTACTCCGAATGGTATAGCAATCAGCCCCAGCATTTT. Residues: CASSYSEWYSNQPQHF. V gene TRBV6-6 combines with J gene TRBJ1-5; D is unclear. Germline V gives CDR1 MNHNY, CDR2 SVGAGI (reference sequence). The germline V and J ends were trimmed by 0 bases and 0 bases, with 9 bases remaining between them. CDR3 length equals 16 residues.